This section outlines one TCR beta chain sequence together with its context. What it binds is unknown. CDR3 length: 13 residues. V was cut by 5 bases and J by 7 bases, with 15 bases left in between. Germline loops: CDR1 DFQATT, CDR2 SNEGSKA (reference sequence). The sample is drawn from a study of T cell repertoires in cytomegalovirus infection. Whole-study context: Recently described HLA-C-restricted plus well-studied HLA-B-restricted CMV epitopes were used. Indications came from public TCR beta signatures; they pointed to CMV infection and to a matching HLA type.

TCRdb re-analysed the reads in MiXCR, keeping a single row per CDR3 protein. The table has around 570,000 distinct CDR3 sequences, roughly 42% seen once. Study-level results: Adding up the frequency of public TCR beta families identified people who carried CMV plus the relevant HLA. HLA-C-restricted TCR beta clonotypes specific for CMV led the ex vivo response.

The sample was cultured PBMCs, taken from culture after CMV antigen stimulation. The rearrangement joins TRBV20-1 to TRBJ1-3; D is undetermined. The TCR originated in a human donor in good health (CMV status not recorded). Some clones in this sample may be carry-over from other donors' samples. CDR3 region: CSAHRAGSNTIYF. In DNA, the CDR3 is TGCAGTGCTCACCGGGCGGGGAGTAACACCATATATTTT.